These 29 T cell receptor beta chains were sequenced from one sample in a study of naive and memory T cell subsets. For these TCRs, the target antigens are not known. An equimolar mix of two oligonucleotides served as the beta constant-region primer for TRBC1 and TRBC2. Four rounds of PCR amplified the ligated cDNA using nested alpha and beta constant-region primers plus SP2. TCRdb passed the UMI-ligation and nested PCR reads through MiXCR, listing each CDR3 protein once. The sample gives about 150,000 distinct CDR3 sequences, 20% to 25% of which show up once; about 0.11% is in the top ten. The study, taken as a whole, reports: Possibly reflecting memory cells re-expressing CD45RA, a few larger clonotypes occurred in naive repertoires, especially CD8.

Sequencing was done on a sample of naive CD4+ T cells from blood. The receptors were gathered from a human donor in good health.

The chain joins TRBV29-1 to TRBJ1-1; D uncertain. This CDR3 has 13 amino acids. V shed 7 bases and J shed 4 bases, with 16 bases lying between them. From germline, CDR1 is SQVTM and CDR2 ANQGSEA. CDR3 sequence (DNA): TGCAGCGCCCGGGGAGGGTGGGCCACTGAAGCTTTCTTT. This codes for CSARGGWATEAFF.

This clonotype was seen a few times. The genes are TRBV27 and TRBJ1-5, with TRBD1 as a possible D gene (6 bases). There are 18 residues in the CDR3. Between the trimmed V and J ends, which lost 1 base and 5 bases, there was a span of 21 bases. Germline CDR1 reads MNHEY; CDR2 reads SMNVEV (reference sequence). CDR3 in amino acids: CASSLFGVGRGVDQPQHF. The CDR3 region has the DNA TGTGCCAGCAGTTTATTTGGGGTGGGCAGGGGAGTGGATCAGCCCCAGCATTTT.

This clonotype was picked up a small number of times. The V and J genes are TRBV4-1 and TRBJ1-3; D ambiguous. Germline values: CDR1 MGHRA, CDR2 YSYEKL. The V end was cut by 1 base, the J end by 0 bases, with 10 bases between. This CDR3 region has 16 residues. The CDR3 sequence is CASSQGLVDSGNTIYF. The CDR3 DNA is TGCGCCAGCAGCCAAGGTCTAGTCGACTCTGGAAACACCATATATTTT.

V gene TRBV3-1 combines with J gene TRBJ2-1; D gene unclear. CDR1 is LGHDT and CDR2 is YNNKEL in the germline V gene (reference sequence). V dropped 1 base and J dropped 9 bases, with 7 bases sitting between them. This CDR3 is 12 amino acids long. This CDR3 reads CASSQVSGEQFF. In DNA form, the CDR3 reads TGTGCCAGCAGCCAAGTTTCGGGTGAGCAGTTCTTC.

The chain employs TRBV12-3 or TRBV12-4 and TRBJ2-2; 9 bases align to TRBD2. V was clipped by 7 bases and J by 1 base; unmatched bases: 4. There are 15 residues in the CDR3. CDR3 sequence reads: CASNGGRENTGELFF. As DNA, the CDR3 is TGTGCCAGCAACGGCGGGAGGGAGAACACCGGGGAGCTGTTTTTT.

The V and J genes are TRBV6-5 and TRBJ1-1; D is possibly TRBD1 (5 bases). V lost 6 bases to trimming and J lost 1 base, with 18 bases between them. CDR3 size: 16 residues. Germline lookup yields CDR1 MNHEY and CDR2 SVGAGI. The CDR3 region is CASSPLRAASNTEAFF. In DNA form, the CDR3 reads TGTGCCAGCAGCCCTCTCAGGGCGGCATCGAACACTGAAGCTTTCTTT.

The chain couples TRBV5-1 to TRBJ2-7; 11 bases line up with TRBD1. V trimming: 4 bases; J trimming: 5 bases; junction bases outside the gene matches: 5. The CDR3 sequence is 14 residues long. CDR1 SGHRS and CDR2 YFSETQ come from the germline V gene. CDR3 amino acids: CASSLGQGVNEQYF. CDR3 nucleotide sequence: TGCGCCAGCAGCCTGGGACAGGGGGTTAACGAGCAGTACTTC. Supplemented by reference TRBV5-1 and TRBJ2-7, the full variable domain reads KAGVTQTPRYLIKTRGQQVTLSCSPISGHRSVSWYQQTPGQGLQFLFEYFSETQRNKGNFPGRFSGRQFSNSRSEMNVSTLELGDSALYLCASSLGQGVNEQYFGPGTRLTVT.

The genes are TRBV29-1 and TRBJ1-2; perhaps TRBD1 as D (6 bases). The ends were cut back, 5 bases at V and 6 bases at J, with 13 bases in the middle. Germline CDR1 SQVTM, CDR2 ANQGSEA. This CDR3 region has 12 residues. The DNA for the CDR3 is TGCAGCGTTAAGGGGGGATCGGATGGCTACACCTTC. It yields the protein CSVKGGSDGYTF.

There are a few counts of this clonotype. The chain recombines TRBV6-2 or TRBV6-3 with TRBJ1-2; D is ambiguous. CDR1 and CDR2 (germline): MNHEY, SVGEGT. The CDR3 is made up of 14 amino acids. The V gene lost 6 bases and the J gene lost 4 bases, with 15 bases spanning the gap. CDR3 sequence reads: CASSPQAAIYGYTF. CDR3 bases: TGTGCCAGCAGCCCCCAGGCAGCCATCTATGGCTACACCTTC.

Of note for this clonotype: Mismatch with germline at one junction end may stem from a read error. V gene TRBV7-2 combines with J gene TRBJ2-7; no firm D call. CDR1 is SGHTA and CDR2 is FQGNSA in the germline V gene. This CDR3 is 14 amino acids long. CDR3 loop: CVSSLSSAIYEQYF. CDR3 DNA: TGTGTCAGCAGCTTGTCTTCAGCAATCTACGAGCAGTACTTC.

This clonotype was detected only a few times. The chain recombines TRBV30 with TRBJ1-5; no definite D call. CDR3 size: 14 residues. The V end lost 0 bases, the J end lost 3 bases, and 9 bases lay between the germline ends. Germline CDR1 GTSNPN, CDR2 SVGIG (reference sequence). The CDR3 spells CAWSVKGHNQPQHF. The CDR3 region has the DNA TGTGCCTGGAGTGTGAAAGGGCACAATCAGCCCCAGCATTTT.

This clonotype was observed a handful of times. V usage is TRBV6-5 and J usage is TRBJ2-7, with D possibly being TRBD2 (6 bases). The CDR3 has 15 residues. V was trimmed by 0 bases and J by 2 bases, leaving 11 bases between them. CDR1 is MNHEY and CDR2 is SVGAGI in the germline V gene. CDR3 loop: CASSYSGTGTYEQYF. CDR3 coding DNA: TGTGCCAGCAGTTACTCAGGGACTGGTACCTACGAGCAGTACTTC.

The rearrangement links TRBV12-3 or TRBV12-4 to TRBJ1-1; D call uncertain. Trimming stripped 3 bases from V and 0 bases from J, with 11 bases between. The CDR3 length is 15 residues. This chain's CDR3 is CASSFRPPLNTEAFF. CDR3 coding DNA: TGTGCCAGCAGTTTCCGTCCTCCCTTGAACACTGAAGCTTTCTTT.

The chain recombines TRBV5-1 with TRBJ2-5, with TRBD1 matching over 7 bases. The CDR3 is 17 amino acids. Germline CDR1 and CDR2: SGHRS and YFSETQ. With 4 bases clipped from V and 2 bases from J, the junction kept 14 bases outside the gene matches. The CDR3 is CASSPGRDRYRQETQYF. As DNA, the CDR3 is TGCGCCAGCAGCCCGGGACGGGACAGATATAGACAAGAGACCCAGTACTTC.

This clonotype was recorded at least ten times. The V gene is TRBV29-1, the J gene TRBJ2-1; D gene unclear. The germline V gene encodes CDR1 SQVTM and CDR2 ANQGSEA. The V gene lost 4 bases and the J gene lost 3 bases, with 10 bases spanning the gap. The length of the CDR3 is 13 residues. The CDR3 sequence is CSVARANYNEQFF. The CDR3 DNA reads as TGCAGCGTTGCAAGGGCCAACTACAATGAGCAGTTCTTC.

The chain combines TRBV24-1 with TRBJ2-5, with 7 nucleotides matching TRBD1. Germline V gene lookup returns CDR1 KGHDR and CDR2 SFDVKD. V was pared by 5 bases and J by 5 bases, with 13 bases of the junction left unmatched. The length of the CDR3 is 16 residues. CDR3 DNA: TGTGCCACCAGTGCCCCCCAGACAGGGATGGGCGAGACCCAGTACTTC. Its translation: CATSAPQTGMGETQYF.

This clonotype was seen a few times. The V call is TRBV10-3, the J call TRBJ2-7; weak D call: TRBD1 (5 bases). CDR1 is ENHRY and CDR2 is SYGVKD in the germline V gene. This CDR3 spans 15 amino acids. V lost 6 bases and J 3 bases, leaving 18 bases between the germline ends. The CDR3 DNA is TGTGCCATCAGCCGAGCCTCAGGGCTCGACTACGAGCAGTACTTC. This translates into CAISRASGLDYEQYF.

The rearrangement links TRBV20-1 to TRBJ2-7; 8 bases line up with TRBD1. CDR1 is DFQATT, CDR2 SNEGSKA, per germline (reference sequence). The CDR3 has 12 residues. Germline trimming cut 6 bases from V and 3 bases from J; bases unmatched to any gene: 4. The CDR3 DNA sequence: TGCAGTGCAAGGACAGGGATCTACGAGCAGTACTTC. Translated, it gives CSARTGIYEQYF.

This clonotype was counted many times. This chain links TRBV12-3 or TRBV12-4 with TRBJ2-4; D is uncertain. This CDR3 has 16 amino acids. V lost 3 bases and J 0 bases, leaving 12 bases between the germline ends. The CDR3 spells CASSFHGELAKNIQYF. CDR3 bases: TGTGCCAGCAGTTTCCACGGCGAGCTAGCCAAAAACATTCAGTACTTC.

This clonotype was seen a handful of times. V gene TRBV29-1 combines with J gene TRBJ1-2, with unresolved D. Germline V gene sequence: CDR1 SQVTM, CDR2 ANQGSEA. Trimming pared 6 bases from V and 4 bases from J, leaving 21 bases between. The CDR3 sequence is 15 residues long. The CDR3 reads CSVPPPGLEGYGYTF. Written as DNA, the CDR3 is TGCAGCGTCCCCCCTCCCGGCCTGGAGGGCTATGGCTACACCTTC. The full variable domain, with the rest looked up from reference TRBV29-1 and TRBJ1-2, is SAVISQKPSRDICQRGTSLTIQCQVDSQVTMMFWYRQQPGQSLTLIATANQGSEATYESGFVIDKFPISRPNLTFSTLTVSNMSPEDSSIYLCSVPPPGLEGYGYTFGSGTRLTVV.

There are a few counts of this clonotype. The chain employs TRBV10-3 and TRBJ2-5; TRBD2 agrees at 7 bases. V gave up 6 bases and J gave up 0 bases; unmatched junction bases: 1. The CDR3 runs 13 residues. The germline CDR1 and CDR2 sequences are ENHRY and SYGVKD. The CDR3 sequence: CAISGRNQETQYF. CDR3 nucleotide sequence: TGTGCCATCAGCGGGAGGAACCAAGAGACCCAGTACTTC.

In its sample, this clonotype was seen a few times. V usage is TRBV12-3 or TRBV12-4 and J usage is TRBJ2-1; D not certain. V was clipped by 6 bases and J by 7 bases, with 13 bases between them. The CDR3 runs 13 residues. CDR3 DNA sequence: TGTGCCAGCAGGGTAGACCCGGTTAATGAGCAGTTCTTC. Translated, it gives CASRVDPVNEQFF.

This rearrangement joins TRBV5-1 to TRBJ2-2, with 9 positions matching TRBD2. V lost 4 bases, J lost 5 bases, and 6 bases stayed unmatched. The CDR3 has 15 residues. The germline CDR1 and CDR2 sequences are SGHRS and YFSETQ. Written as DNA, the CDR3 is TGCGCCAGCAGCGCCCGACTAGCGGCAACCGGGGAGCTGTTTTTT. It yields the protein CASSARLAATGELFF.

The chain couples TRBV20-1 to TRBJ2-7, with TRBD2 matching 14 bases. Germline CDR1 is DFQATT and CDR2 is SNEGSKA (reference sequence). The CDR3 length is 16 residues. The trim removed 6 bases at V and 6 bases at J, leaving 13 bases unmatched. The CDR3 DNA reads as TGCAGTGCGGACCTTACCGGGACTAGCGGGAGCGGCGAGCAGTACTTC. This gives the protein CSADLTGTSGSGEQYF.

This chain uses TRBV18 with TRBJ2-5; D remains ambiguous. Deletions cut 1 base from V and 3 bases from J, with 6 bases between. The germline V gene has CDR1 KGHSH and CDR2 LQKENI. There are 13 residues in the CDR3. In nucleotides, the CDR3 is TGTGCCAGCTCACCACAGCAAGAAGAGACCCAGTACTTC. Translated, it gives CASSPQQEETQYF.

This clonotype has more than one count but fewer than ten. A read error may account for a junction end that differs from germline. CDR3 loop: CSASPGTSSSEQYF. In DNA form, the CDR3 reads TGCAGTGCGAGTCCCGGGACTAGCTCCTCCGAGCAGTACTTC. J is TRBJ2-7 and V is TRBV20-1; 9 bases match TRBD2. Germline assignment: CDR1 DFQATT and CDR2 SNEGSKA (reference sequence). The CDR3 has 14 residues.

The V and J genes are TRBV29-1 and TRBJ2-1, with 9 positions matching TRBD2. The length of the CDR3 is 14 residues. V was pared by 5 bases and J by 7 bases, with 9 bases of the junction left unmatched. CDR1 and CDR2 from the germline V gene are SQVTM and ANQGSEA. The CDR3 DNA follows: TGCAGCGTTCCCCTAGCGGGATTTAAAAATGAGCAGTTCTTC. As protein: CSVPLAGFKNEQFF.

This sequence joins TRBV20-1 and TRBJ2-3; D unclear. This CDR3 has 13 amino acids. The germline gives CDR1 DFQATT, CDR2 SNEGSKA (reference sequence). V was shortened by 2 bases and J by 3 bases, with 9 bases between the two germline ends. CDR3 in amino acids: CSARWGRTDTQYF. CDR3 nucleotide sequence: TGCAGTGCTAGATGGGGAAGAACAGATACGCAGTATTTT.

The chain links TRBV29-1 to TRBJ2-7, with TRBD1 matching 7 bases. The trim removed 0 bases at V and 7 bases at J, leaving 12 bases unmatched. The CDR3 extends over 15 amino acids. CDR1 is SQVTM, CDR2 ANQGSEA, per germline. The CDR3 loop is CSVEDRNRGFGEQYF. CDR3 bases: TGCAGCGTTGAAGATCGAAACAGGGGCTTTGGGGAGCAGTACTTC.